These 9 T cell receptor beta chains share one sample of origin, sequenced in a study of blood T cell repertoires in COVID-19. Only in-frame clones appear in the TCRdb table, and some are missing; sequencing was by immunoSEQ multiplex PCR. The table lists some 380,000 clones, 90% of them singletons. Input material: peripheral blood. The receptors were gathered from a man between 18 and 29 years old with active or convalescent COVID-19.

The rearrangement links TRBV28 to TRBJ2-7, with 12 bases that match TRBD2. This CDR3 has 17 residues. The junction had 13 bases not matched to a gene; V was cut back by 8 bases and J by 2 bases. Germline V lookup: CDR1 MDHEN, CDR2 SYDVKM. Here the CDR3 reads CASGGTSGPKRPYEQYF. In nucleotides, the CDR3 is TGTGCCAGCGGCGGGACTAGCGGGCCAAAAAGGCCCTACGAGCAGTACTTC. Together with reference TRBV28 and TRBJ2-7, the CDR3 gives the full variable domain: DVKVTQSSRYLVKRTGEKVFLECVQDMDHENMFWYRQDPGLGLRLIYFSYDVKMKEKGDIPEGYSVSREKKERFSLILESASTNQTSMYLCASGGTSGPKRPYEQYFGPGTRLTVT.

The rearrangement uses TRBV6-5 and TRBJ1-2, with TRBD1 identical over 8 bases. This CDR3 region has 14 residues. V lost 2 bases, J lost 6 bases, and 5 bases stayed unmatched. The germline gives CDR1 MNHEY, CDR2 SVGAGI. CDR3 sequence reads: CASSYIQGANGYTF. CDR3 coding DNA: TGTGCCAGCAGTTACATTCAGGGGGCGAATGGCTACACCTTC.

The chain couples TRBV19 to TRBJ1-6; tentative D call: TRBD1 (5 bases). Trimming pared 1 base from V and 7 bases from J, leaving 17 bases between. Per the germline V gene, CDR1 is LNHDA and CDR2 is SQIVND (reference sequence). CDR3 length equals 17 residues. For the CDR3, the DNA is TGTGCCAGTAGTATAGTAGGGGCGGAATATGACAATTCACCCCTCCACTTT. Its protein product is CASSIVGAEYDNSPLHF.

CDR3 protein: CASSFVGSTEGEQYF. In nucleotides, the CDR3 is TGTGCCAGCAGCTTTGTCGGGAGCACCGAGGGGGAGCAGTACTTC. This sequence joins TRBV5-6 and TRBJ2-7, with D possibly TRBD2 on 6 matching bases. CDR1 is SGHDT and CDR2 is YYEEEE in the germline V gene. CDR3 length: 15 amino acids. Trimming shortened V by 2 bases and J by 7 bases, and 19 bases separated the two germline ends.

The chain is built from TRBV9 and TRBJ2-1, with a tentative D call TRBD2 (6 bases). The CDR3 runs 17 residues. Germline V lookup: CDR1 SGDLS, CDR2 YYNGEE. Trimming left V 6 bases short and J 8 bases short, with 27 bases between. The chain's CDR3 is CASTNARGSYSHDEQFF. CDR3 bases: TGTGCCAGCACCAACGCCCGGGGGTCCTACAGTCACGATGAGCAGTTCTTC.

The rearrangement joins TRBV3-1 (or the pseudogene TRBV3-2) to TRBJ2-7; D uncertain. Trimming pared 1 base from V and 6 bases from J, leaving 7 bases between. CDR3 length equals 12 residues. CDR1 LGHDT and CDR2 YNNKEL come from the germline V gene (reference sequence). CDR3 in amino acids: CASSQGKSEQYF. CDR3 bases: TGTGCCAGCAGCCAAGGAAAGAGCGAGCAGTACTTC.

This clone appeared a single time. V gene TRBV28 combines with J gene TRBJ2-4; TRBD2 is a possible D gene (5 bases). CDR1 is MDHEN, CDR2 SYDVKM, per germline. Deletions cut 6 bases from V and 4 bases from J, with 19 bases between. The CDR3 loop spans 16 amino acids. The CDR3 reads CASSPPSTGSKNIQYF. Written as DNA, the CDR3 is TGTGCCAGCAGCCCTCCCTCAACGGGATCAAAAAACATTCAGTACTTC.

The chain links TRBV28 to TRBJ1-5; tentative D call: TRBD1 (5 bases). Per the germline V gene, CDR1 is MDHEN and CDR2 is SYDVKM. This CDR3 is 17 amino acids long. V gave up 4 bases and J gave up 0 bases, with 16 bases separating them. The CDR3 coding sequence is TGTGCCAGCAGTTCCCCCCTCAGGGACTATAGCAATCAGCCCCAGCATTTT. This translates into CASSSPLRDYSNQPQHF.

The gene calls are TRBV7-9 and TRBJ1-3; no clear D. This CDR3 spans 15 amino acids. V shed 3 bases and J shed 0 bases, with 9 bases lying between them. CDR1 is SEHNR and CDR2 is FQNEAQ in the germline V gene (reference sequence). CDR3: CASSFSGYSGNTIYF. DNA of the CDR3: TGTGCCAGCAGCTTCTCGGGATACTCTGGAAACACCATATATTTT.